This T cell receptor (beta chain) was recovered during a study of shared clonotypes between healthy human individuals. Germline V gene sequence: CDR1 SGHRS, CDR2 YFSETQ. J gave up 2 bases and V 4 bases, and 10 bases lay outside the gene matches. The CDR3 contains 16 residues. Using immunoSEQ multiplex PCR, the repertoire was profiled, and TCRdb retains in-frame clones only, with some absent. The repertoire includes 2 million to 2.5 million clones, roughly 92% of them detected once, and about 0.41% sits in the top ten. This clone was observed once. This TCR was sampled from a man aged 18 to 29 in good health. Some clones in this sample may be carry-over from other donors' samples. The sequenced material came from naive CD4+ T cells from PBMCs. Documented subset: CD45RA+ positively selected. V usage is TRBV5-1 and J usage is TRBJ1-2; 8 nucleotides match TRBD1. The CDR3 loop is CASSMGPGQANYGYTF. The CDR3, as DNA: TGCGCCAGCAGCATGGGCCCGGGACAGGCAAACTATGGCTACACCTTC.